This T cell receptor beta chain was captured by sequencing in a study of T cells in women clearing cervical HPV infection. Overall study context: Controls gave blood once infection was undetectable; cases at lesion identification.

Method: immunoSEQ multiplex PCR; TCRdb's copy keeps in-frame clones and lacks some. This sample contains over 15,000 clones. The CDR3 is made up of 14 amino acids. Germline V gene lookup returns CDR1 SEHNR and CDR2 FQNEAQ (reference sequence). Between the trimmed V and J ends, which lost 7 bases and 5 bases, there was a span of 15 bases. A note on this clone: With the read ending 3 residues before the CDR3 end, the germline J gene is used to fill in that end.

The chain employs TRBV7-9 and TRBJ1-5; D perhaps matches TRBD1 (6 bases). The specimen was blood buffy coat. The TCR sequence derives from a woman between 18 and 70 years old with a cervical HPV16 infection that either progressed to CIN3+ or cleared (not recorded which). CDR3 sequence reads: CASTPGRGDQPQHF. The CDR3 DNA, read in part, is TGTGCCAGCACCCCCGGCAGGGGTGATCAGCCC.